The 10 T cell receptor beta chains presented below share a single source sample, sequenced in a study of CD8 T cells in ankylosing spondylitis. Findings of the study overall: Made up of roughly 8 highly homologous variants, a TCR beta motif appeared characteristic of ankylosing spondylitis blood.

TCRdb re-called the 5' RACE reads through MiXCR, storing one row per CDR3 protein. The data hold more than 650,000 distinct CDR3 sequences, with 10% to 15% observed a single time. The antigens of these receptors remain unknown. Sequenced input: blood, either unsorted or a sorted T cell fraction (not recorded which). The receptors shown here come from a male donor with ankylosing spondylitis.

This sequence joins TRBV11-2 and TRBJ1-5; 7 bases fit TRBD1. V gave up 2 bases and J gave up 7 bases; unmatched junction bases: 5. CDR1 is SGHAT and CDR2 is FQNNGV in the germline V gene. The CDR3 runs to 14 residues. The CDR3: CASSLLGQYQPQHF. The CDR3 bases are TGTGCCAGCAGCTTATTGGGACAGTACCAGCCCCAGCATTTT.

This chain uses TRBV30 with TRBJ2-3, with no clear D. Germline V CDR1 and CDR2: GTSNPN, SVGIG (reference sequence). Trimming took off 0 bases at V and 0 bases at J, with 13 bases between the two ends. There are 16 residues in the CDR3. The CDR3 region is CAWSVAVSLSTDTQYF. For the CDR3, the DNA is TGTGCCTGGAGTGTAGCCGTCAGTTTGAGCACAGATACGCAGTATTTT.

This clonotype has more than one count but fewer than ten. The V and J genes are TRBV20-1 and TRBJ1-1; D may be TRBD1 (5 bases). This CDR3 is built from 13 residues. Deletions cut 6 bases from V and 5 bases from J, with 16 bases between. Germline V gene data show CDR1 as DFQATT and CDR2 as SNEGSKA (reference sequence). CDR3 DNA: TGCAGTGCCCGAACAGGATGGGGGACTGAAGCTTTCTTT. This sequence encodes CSARTGWGTEAFF.

This clonotype has only a few counts. The V gene is TRBV7-8, the J gene TRBJ1-2, with 10 bases aligning to TRBD1. The CDR3 covers 14 residues. Trimming at V came to 6 bases and at J to 5 bases, leaving 6 bases not matched to a gene. Per the germline V gene, CDR1 is SGHVS and CDR2 is FQNEAQ. The CDR3 protein is CASRPGTGVYGYTF. Written as DNA, the CDR3 is TGTGCCAGCAGACCCGGGACAGGGGTTTATGGCTACACCTTC.

This clonotype was counted ten times or more. The chain couples TRBV20-1 to TRBJ1-5; tentative D call: TRBD1 (5 bases). Germline V gene lookup returns CDR1 DFQATT and CDR2 SNEGSKA (reference sequence). The germline V and J ends were trimmed by 5 bases and 0 bases, with 8 bases remaining between them. The CDR3 loop spans 13 amino acids. CDR3 in DNA: TGCAGTGCTCAGGACATTAGCAATCAGCCCCAGCATTTT. Residues: CSAQDISNQPQHF.

V gene TRBV5-6 combines with J gene TRBJ2-2, with 7 positions matching TRBD2. From germline, CDR1 is SGHDT and CDR2 YYEEEE. The CDR3 length is 15 residues. The V segment lost 4 bases and the J segment 6 bases; nucleotides outside the gene matches: 9. CDR3 amino acids: CASSLGLLAPGELFF. The DNA of the CDR3 is TGTGCCAGCAGCCTGGGACTATTGGCACCCGGGGAGCTGTTTTTT. The full variable domain, completed using reference TRBV5-6 and TRBJ2-2, is DAGVTQSPTHLIKTRGQQVTLRCSPKSGHDTVSWYQQALGQGPQFIFQYYEEEERQRGNFPDRFSGHQFPNYSSELNVNALLLGDSALYLCASSLGLLAPGELFFGEGSRLTVL.

This clonotype was recorded a few times. The chain couples TRBV11-2 to TRBJ1-4; 7 bases fit TRBD1. Germline V lookup: CDR1 SGHAT, CDR2 FQNNGV. The CDR3 consists of 16 residues. With 5 bases clipped from V and 0 bases from J, the junction kept 6 bases outside the gene matches. The chain's CDR3 is CASSAQGGTTNEKLFF. CDR3 in DNA: TGTGCCAGCAGCGCCCAGGGGGGTACAACTAATGAAAAACTGTTTTTT.

Ten or more counts support this clonotype. The CDR3 bases are TGTGCCAGCAGCCCGGGGACTAGAGGTGAGCAGTTCTTC. This translates into CASSPGTRGEQFF. The V call is TRBV7-6, the J call TRBJ2-1, with 8 bases matching TRBD2. The CDR3 covers 13 residues. Germline values: CDR1 SGHVS, CDR2 FNYEAQ. With 5 bases clipped from V and 9 bases from J, the junction kept 6 bases outside the gene matches.

This chain uses TRBV9 with TRBJ2-7; no clear D. Germline assignment: CDR1 SGDLS and CDR2 YYNGEE. V was shortened by 0 bases and J by 0 bases, with 7 bases between the two germline ends. This CDR3 spans 14 amino acids. CDR3 in amino acids: CASSVGPDSYEQYF. CDR3 DNA sequence: TGTGCCAGCAGCGTAGGTCCAGACTCCTACGAGCAGTACTTC.

This clonotype was picked up many times. The rearrangement links TRBV7-2 to TRBJ2-7, with a tentative D call TRBD2 (6 bases). The CDR3 contains 14 residues. In germline, CDR1 is SGHTA, CDR2 FQGNSA. V lost 6 bases to trimming and J lost 0 bases, with 12 bases between them. CDR3 amino acids: CASSLLGGSYEQYF. In nucleotides, the CDR3 is TGTGCCAGCAGTTTATTGGGGGGCTCCTACGAGCAGTACTTC.